Listed here is a single T cell receptor beta chain. The CDR3 spans 15 residues. The germline CDR1 and CDR2 sequences are SGDLS and YYNGEE. V lost 3 bases to trimming and J lost 4 bases; unmatched junction nucleotides: 6. Once sorted, every population was more than 95% pure. The data derive from a study of beta chain features in type 1 diabetes. Since all of the isolated RNA was reverse transcribed, expressed TCRB transcripts were what got sequenced. Libraries were prepared by immunoSEQ multiplex PCR; TCRdb keeps only in-frame clonotypes and omits some of them. The repertoire holds around 450,000 clones, with roughly an eighth as singletons.

The genes are TRBV9 and TRBJ2-5; 10 bases are shared with TRBD1. This clonotype was sampled from a woman under 30 in good health. Sequenced: naive CD4+ T cells from blood. The CDR3 DNA reads TGTGCCAGCAGCGATTGGGACAGGGGTACAGAGACCCAGTACTTC. This translates into CASSDWDRGTETQYF.